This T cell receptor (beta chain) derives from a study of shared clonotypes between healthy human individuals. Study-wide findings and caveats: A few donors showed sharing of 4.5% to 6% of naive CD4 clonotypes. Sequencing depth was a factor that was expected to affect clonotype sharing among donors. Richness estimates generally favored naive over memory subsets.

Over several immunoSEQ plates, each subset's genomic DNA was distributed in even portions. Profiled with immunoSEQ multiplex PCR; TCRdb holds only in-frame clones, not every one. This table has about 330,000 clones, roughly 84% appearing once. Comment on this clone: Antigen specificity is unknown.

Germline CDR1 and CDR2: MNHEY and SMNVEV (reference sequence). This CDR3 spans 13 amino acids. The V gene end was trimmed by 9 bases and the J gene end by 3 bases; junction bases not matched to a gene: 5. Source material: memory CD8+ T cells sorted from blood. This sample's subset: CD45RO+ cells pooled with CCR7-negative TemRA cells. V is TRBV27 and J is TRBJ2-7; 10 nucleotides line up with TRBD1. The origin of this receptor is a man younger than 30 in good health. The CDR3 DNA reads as TGTGCCAGTAAGGGACAGGGGCACTACGAGCAGTACTTC. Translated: CASKGQGHYEQYF.